A selection of T cell receptor beta chains follows, all from one sample in a study of blood T cell repertoires in COVID-19. Measured with immunoSEQ multiplex PCR; TCRdb has only the in-frame clones, and not every one. Here the sample spans about 200,000 clones, around 87% being singletons. The material sequenced was peripheral blood. These receptors were collected from a man aged 55 to 70 who had recovered from COVID-19. CDR3s include the opening cysteine and the closing phenylalanine or tryptophan. The D gene is left open where the match is weak. Clone size is not always given. Where it is, it says once, few, many or a class for expanded clones.

clone size: once; J gene: TRBJ2-4; D gene: NA; V gene: TRBV5-1; CDR3 protein: CASSPPQGNIQYF; CDR3 DNA: TGCGCCAGCAGCCCCCCCCAGGGCAACATTCAGTACTTC
clone size: NA; J gene: TRBJ1-2; D gene: NA; V gene: TRBV30; CDR3 protein: CAWSGLYGYTF; CDR3 DNA: TGTGCCTGGAGTGGACTCTATGGCTACACCTTC
clone size: few; J gene: TRBJ2-2; D gene: TRBD2; V gene: TRBV24-1; CDR3 protein: CATSDSRTSGIGELFF; CDR3 DNA: TGTGCCACCAGTGATTCCCGGACTAGCGGGATCGGGGAGCTGTTTTTT
clone size: NA; J gene: TRBJ2-1; D gene: NA; V gene: TRBV7-2; CDR3 protein: CASSLRLRNEQFF; CDR3 DNA: TGTGCCAGCAGCTTACGACTCCGGAATGAGCAGTTCTTC
clone size: NA; J gene: TRBJ2-2; D gene: NA; V gene: TRBV27; CDR3 protein: CASSLGHSTNTGELFF; CDR3 DNA: TGTGCCAGCAGTTTAGGACACTCGACGAACACCGGGGAGCTGTTTTTT
clone size: NA; J gene: TRBJ1-3; D gene: TRBD1; V gene: TRBV4-2; CDR3 protein: CASSQLGQNAGNTIYF; CDR3 DNA: TGTGCCAGCAGCCAGCTGGGACAGAATGCTGGAAACACCATATATTTT
clone size: few; J gene: TRBJ1-1; D gene: NA; V gene: TRBV3-1/TRBV3-2; CDR3 protein: CASSHLGSTEAFF; CDR3 DNA: TGTGCCAGCAGCCACTTGGGCTCGACTGAAGCTTTCTTT
clone size: NA; J gene: TRBJ1-2; D gene: TRBD1; V gene: TRBV27; CDR3 protein: CASTWTGLANYGYTF; CDR3 DNA: TGTGCCAGCACCTGGACAGGGTTAGCTAACTATGGCTACACCTTC
clone size: NA; J gene: TRBJ2-7; D gene: TRBD1; V gene: TRBV5-1; CDR3 protein: CASSSGTGGTVYEQYF; CDR3 DNA: TGCGCCAGCAGCTCCGGGACAGGGGGCACGGTCTACGAGCAGTACTTC
clone size: NA; J gene: TRBJ1-2; D gene: NA; V gene: TRBV30; CDR3 protein: CAWSPQIHGYTF; CDR3 DNA: TGTGCCTGGAGTCCTCAGATACATGGCTACACCTTC
clone size: NA; J gene: TRBJ2-7; D gene: NA; V gene: TRBV11-2; CDR3 protein: CASSPNRQAGYEQYF; CDR3 DNA: TGTGCCAGCAGCCCAAATCGACAGGCGGGCTACGAGCAGTACTTC
clone size: NA; J gene: TRBJ2-5; D gene: NA; V gene: TRBV21-1; CDR3 protein: CASSKGKDRGRETQYF; CDR3 DNA: TGTGCCAGCAGCAAAGGGAAGGACAGGGGGAGGGAGACCCAGTACTTC
clone size: NA; J gene: TRBJ2-7; D gene: NA; V gene: TRBV6-5; CDR3 protein: CASSYDIHEQYF; CDR3 DNA: TGTGCCAGCAGTTACGACATACACGAGCAGTACTTC
clone size: NA; J gene: TRBJ2-1; D gene: TRBD2; V gene: TRBV12-5; CDR3 protein: CASGLVIRAGGYNEQFF; CDR3 DNA: TGTGCTAGTGGTTTGGTAATCCGGGCGGGGGGATACAATGAGCAGTTCTTC
clone size: NA; J gene: TRBJ2-7; D gene: NA; V gene: TRBV30; CDR3 protein: CAWSNAGMNEQYF; CDR3 DNA: TGTGCCTGGAGTAATGCAGGGATGAACGAGCAGTACTTC
clone size: NA; J gene: TRBJ2-5; D gene: TRBD2; V gene: TRBV7-8; CDR3 protein: CASSLSVSRGYQETQYF; CDR3 DNA: TGTGCCAGCAGCTTATCAGTTTCGCGGGGGTACCAAGAGACCCAGTACTTC
clone size: NA; J gene: TRBJ2-1; D gene: TRBD2; V gene: TRBV11-1; CDR3 protein: CASSSGTNNPEQFF; CDR3 DNA: TGTGCCAGCAGCTCCGGGACTAACAACCCCGAGCAGTTCTTC
clone size: NA; J gene: TRBJ2-5; D gene: TRBD1; V gene: TRBV5-1; CDR3 protein: CASRPPGRGQETQYF; CDR3 DNA: TGCGCCAGCAGACCCCCGGGCAGGGGGCAAGAGACCCAGTACTTC
clone size: NA; J gene: TRBJ1-5; D gene: TRBD1; V gene: TRBV11-2; CDR3 protein: CASSLTGQGNQPQHF; CDR3 DNA: TGTGCCAGCAGCTTAACGGGACAGGGCAATCAGCCCCAGCATTTT
clone size: once; J gene: TRBJ2-1; D gene: TRBD2; V gene: TRBV24-1; CDR3 protein: CATSDSPGGGQSYNEQFF; CDR3 DNA: TGTGCCACCAGTGATTCCCCCGGGGGGGGCCAGTCCTACAATGAGCAGTTCTTC
clone size: NA; J gene: TRBJ2-7; D gene: NA; V gene: TRBV7-9; CDR3 protein: CASSLAVSGQYF; CDR3 DNA: TGTGCCAGCAGCTTAGCGGTTAGCGGGCAGTACTTC
clone size: NA; J gene: TRBJ1-1; D gene: NA; V gene: TRBV4-1; CDR3 protein: CASSQDLVGTSEAFF; CDR3 DNA: TGCGCCAGCAGCCAAGACCTCGTGGGGACATCAGAAGCTTTCTTT
clone size: NA; J gene: TRBJ1-3; D gene: NA; V gene: TRBV5-1; CDR3 protein: CASSEGAGNVANTIYF; CDR3 DNA: TGCGCCAGCAGTGAGGGTGCGGGAAACGTAGCAAACACCATATATTTT
clone size: NA; J gene: TRBJ2-4; D gene: TRBD1; V gene: TRBV5-4; CDR3 protein: CASSWGQGAAKNIQYF; CDR3 DNA: TGTGCCAGCAGCTGGGGACAGGGGGCTGCCAAAAACATTCAGTACTTC
clone size: NA; J gene: TRBJ2-5; D gene: TRBD1; V gene: TRBV11-2; CDR3 protein: CASSGSTGGETQYF; CDR3 DNA: TGTGCCAGCAGCGGCTCAACAGGGGGAGAGACCCAGTACTTC
clone size: NA; J gene: TRBJ1-2; D gene: NA; V gene: TRBV3-1/TRBV3-2; CDR3 protein: CASSQVPSTVQSNYGYTF; CDR3 DNA: TGTGCCAGCAGCCAAGTCCCTTCGACAGTGCAGTCTAACTATGGCTACACCTTC
clone size: NA; J gene: TRBJ2-5; D gene: TRBD1; V gene: TRBV19; CDR3 protein: CASSVDREETQYF; CDR3 DNA: TGTGCCAGTAGTGTGGACAGGGAAGAGACCCAGTACTTC
clone size: NA; J gene: TRBJ2-3; D gene: NA; V gene: TRBV5-1; CDR3 protein: CASSLASNTDTQYF; CDR3 DNA: TGCGCCAGCAGCTTGGCCTCTAATACAGATACGCAGTATTTT
clone size: NA; J gene: TRBJ2-7; D gene: NA; V gene: TRBV10-3; CDR3 protein: CAISGLANSYEQYF; CDR3 DNA: TGTGCCATCAGTGGGCTTGCCAACTCCTACGAGCAGTACTTC
clone size: NA; J gene: TRBJ1-6; D gene: NA; V gene: TRBV6-1; CDR3 protein: CASTFSVDNSPLHF; CDR3 DNA: TGTGCCAGCACCTTCTCCGTAGATAATTCACCCCTCCACTTT
clone size: NA; J gene: TRBJ1-2; D gene: TRBD1; V gene: TRBV7-2; CDR3 protein: CASSFTSTGMGGYTF; CDR3 DNA: TGTGCCAGCAGCTTCACTTCGACAGGGATGGGTGGCTACACCTTC
clone size: NA; J gene: TRBJ2-3; D gene: TRBD2; V gene: TRBV10-2; CDR3 protein: CASSGGGADTQYF; CDR3 DNA: TGCGCCAGCAGTGGCGGGGGGGCAGATACGCAGTATTTT
clone size: NA; J gene: TRBJ2-7; D gene: TRBD1; V gene: TRBV6-2/TRBV6-3; CDR3 protein: CASSDPNFRTGGEITYEQYF; CDR3 DNA: TGTGCCAGCAGTGACCCGAATTTCCGGACAGGGGGCGAAATTACCTACGAGCAGTACTTC
clone size: NA; J gene: TRBJ1-5; D gene: NA; V gene: TRBV6-6; CDR3 protein: CASSPGSTLYSNQPQHF; CDR3 DNA: TGTGCCAGCAGTCCAGGCTCCACGCTGTATAGCAATCAGCCCCAGCATTTT
clone size: NA; J gene: TRBJ1-2; D gene: NA; V gene: TRBV24-1; CDR3 protein: CATSDRRTAYGYTF; CDR3 DNA: TGTGCCACCAGTGATAGGCGGACAGCCTATGGCTACACCTTC
clone size: NA; J gene: TRBJ1-2; D gene: NA; V gene: TRBV6-6; CDR3 protein: CASISGGQNYGYTF; CDR3 DNA: TGTGCCAGCATTTCGGGAGGGCAGAACTATGGCTACACCTTC
clone size: NA; J gene: TRBJ1-2; D gene: TRBD1; V gene: TRBV11-2; CDR3 protein: CASSAKRDREHGYTF; CDR3 DNA: TGTGCCAGCAGCGCAAAGAGGGACAGGGAGCATGGCTACACCTTC
clone size: NA; J gene: TRBJ1-3; D gene: NA; V gene: TRBV10-3; CDR3 protein: CAISESAGTGNTIYF; CDR3 DNA: TGTGCCATCAGTGAGTCGGCAGGGACTGGAAACACCATATATTTT
clone size: NA; J gene: TRBJ2-1; D gene: NA; V gene: TRBV6-2/TRBV6-3; CDR3 protein: CASSPRDKVVSEQFF; CDR3 DNA: TGTGCCAGCAGCCCCCGGGACAAGGTGGTCAGTGAGCAGTTCTTC
clone size: NA; J gene: TRBJ1-4; D gene: TRBD1; V gene: TRBV30; CDR3 protein: CACTGGATNEKLFF; CDR3 DNA: TGTGCCTGTACAGGGGGAGCAACTAATGAAAAACTGTTTTTT